What follows is one T cell receptor beta chain and its context. The data were taken from a study of neurological immune-mediated disorders. Germline V gene data show CDR1 as DFQATT and CDR2 as SNEGSKA (reference sequence). The CDR3 runs 18 residues. V shed 2 bases, J shed 4 bases, and the junction held 13 bases outside the gene matches. TCRdb reprocessed the 5' RACE reads via MiXCR and lists one record per CDR3 protein. The sample has about 74,000 distinct CDR3 sequences, around 5.2% seen once; the top ten hold just under 7.5%. The sample comprised PBMCs. The receptor was derived from a man aged 18 to 30 with multiple sclerosis. V gene TRBV20-1 combines with J gene TRBJ2-1, with 11 bases identical to TRBD1. The CDR3 region has the DNA TGCAGTGCTAGATCCCCTCAGGGACAGGGGGGTACGTACAATGAGCAGTTCTTC. Protein product: CSARSPQGQGGTYNEQFF.